The entry that follows covers one T cell receptor (beta chain) sequence. What it binds is not known. These data come from a study of cytomegalovirus exposure and HLA in healthy donors. Study-wide background: Out of around 360 genotyped donors, 81% belonged to the Caucasian-associated ancestry cluster.

With 60 Vbeta and 13 Jbeta primers, the PCR was carried out. The data were produced by immunoSEQ multiplex PCR, yet TCRdb's version contains in-frame clones alone and is incomplete. The table shows 200,000 or so clones, with over 60% occurring only once. J gave up 5 bases and V 6 bases, and 8 bases lay outside the gene matches. The CDR3 is 15 amino acids. Per germline, CDR1 MNHEY and CDR2 SVGAGI. Whole-study findings and limits: In a later analysis, compared with equally common non-associated chains, HLA-associated beta chains were more expanded. The records held CMV serostatus as the only immune exposure information. Because they were indistinguishable, some V segments, including TRBV6-2 and TRBV6-3, were excluded.

The chain links TRBV6-5 to TRBJ2-3, with TRBD2 identical over 10 bases. The receptor was isolated from a man aged 40-55 years in good health and CMV-seronegative. Sequenced: PBMCs. The CDR3 nucleotides read TGTGCCAGCAGCCCTAGCGGGGGAAAGGGAGATACGCAGTATTTT. This gives the protein CASSPSGGKGDTQYF.